These 16 T cell receptor beta chains were all obtained from the same sample, sequenced in a study of tumor and adjacent non-tumor tissue in lung cancer. No cell sorting was done before RNA was extracted from the tissue. More than 3 cm separated this lung sample from the edge of the tumor. The library came from three nested PCR rounds adapted from ARM-PCR protocols. Using its own MiXCR run on the multiplex PCR reads, TCRdb lists one record per CDR3 protein. The data hold 60,000 or so distinct CDR3 sequences, with around two thirds observed a single time. The sequencing input was distant non-tumor lung tissue. The receptors stem from a man in his 70s with non-small cell lung cancer.

In its sample, this clonotype was seen a few times. This may be a read error: a much more frequent sequence differs by one nucleotide. The J gene is TRBJ1-5, the V gene TRBV6-5, with D tentatively TRBD1 (6 bases). Germline CDR1 is MNHEY and CDR2 is SVGAGI. This CDR3 is 14 amino acids long. CDR3 sequence: CARSLRQANQPQHF. CDR3 nucleotide sequence: TGTGCCAGAAGTTTAAGACAGGCGAATCAGCCCCAGCATTTT.

Ten or more counts support this clonotype. The gene calls are TRBV7-8 and TRBJ1-1; 10 bases are a match to TRBD1. The CDR3 consists of 14 residues. The trim removed 3 bases at V and 5 bases at J, leaving 3 bases unmatched. The germline CDR1 and CDR2 sequences are SGHVS and FQNEAQ. The chain's CDR3 is CASSFGQGVTEAFF. In DNA form, the CDR3 reads TGTGCCAGCAGCTTCGGACAGGGGGTGACTGAAGCTTTCTTT. The variable domain in full, with the rest retrieved from reference TRBV7-8 and TRBJ1-1, is GAGVSQSPRYKVAKRGQDVALRCDPISGHVSLFWYQQALGQGPEFLTYFQNEAQLDKSGLPSDRFFAERPEGSVSTLKIQRTQQEDSAVYLCASSFGQGVTEAFFGQGTRLTVV.

As to this clonotype: A much larger clone lies a single base off, so this may be a read error. In nucleotides, the CDR3 is TGTGCCATCAGTGAGACAGTTCGATTAGGCACAGATGCGCAGTATTTT. This gives the protein CAISETVRLGTDAQYF. The chain carries TRBV10-3 and TRBJ2-3; D remains unclear. This CDR3 is built from 16 residues. Germline lookup yields CDR1 ENHRY and CDR2 SYGVKD.

For this clonotype: A much larger clone sits a single nucleotide away, making a read error possible. This CDR3 is missing its conserved last phenylalanine or tryptophan, likely due to a read error. The chain employs TRBV6-5 and TRBJ1-5; the D is unclear. Germline CDR1 is MNHEY and CDR2 is SVGAGI. Trimming took 11 bases from V and 5 from J, leaving 16 bases between them. The CDR3 length is 13 residues. The CDR3 nucleotides read TGTGCCTCTCGTGTTAACAGTGATCAGCCCCAGCATTAT. Translated, it gives CASRVNSDQPQHY.

The table lists this clonotype with a few counts. With a much larger clone just one base away, this may be a read error. The chain is built from TRBV10-3 and TRBJ2-7; D is perhaps TRBD1 (6 bases). The germline V gene encodes CDR1 ENHRY and CDR2 SYGVKD. The CDR3 spans 14 residues. DNA of the CDR3: TGTGCCATCAGTGTGAGACAGGCTGCATACGAGCGGTACTTC. Its protein is CAISVRQAAYERYF.

Concerning this clonotype: The missing conserved phenylalanine or tryptophan at the end of this CDR3 makes a read error likely. The rearrangement joins TRBV6-6 to TRBJ1-2; D not resolved. V was cut by 7 bases and J by 8 bases, with 11 bases left in between. CDR1 and CDR2 from the germline V gene are MNHNY and SVGAGI (reference sequence). This CDR3 is built from 11 residues. CDR3 sequence: CASTRGEGYTS. In DNA form, the CDR3 reads TGTGCCAGCACCCGCGGGGAGGGCTACACCTCT.

Notes on this clonotype: One junction end does not reproduce the germline sequence, and a read error may be involved. The chain couples TRBV6-1 to TRBJ2-2; no clear D. Germline V gives CDR1 MNHNS, CDR2 SASEGT. The CDR3 sequence is 16 residues long. The DNA of the CDR3 is TGTGCCGGCAGTGATTCACAGAGTTCGGGCACCGGGGAGCTGTTTTTT. This translates into CAGSDSQSSGTGELFF.

This clonotype occurred many times. This chain links TRBV6-5 with TRBJ2-7, with D perhaps matching TRBD1 (5 bases). V was pared by 4 bases and J by 5 bases, with 18 bases between. This CDR3 contains 15 residues. Germline V gene sequence: CDR1 MNHEY, CDR2 SVGAGI. For the CDR3, the DNA is TGTGCCAGCAGTTTAACAGGTATTTCGGCCGACGAGCAGTACTTC. It translates to CASSLTGISADEQYF.

This clonotype was counted only a few times. The final CDR3 position lacks the conserved phenylalanine or tryptophan, pointing to a likely read error. The chain joins TRBV5-1 to TRBJ2-7; D is possibly TRBD2 (5 bases). The CDR3 has 13 residues. Germline V gene lookup returns CDR1 SGHRS and CDR2 YFSETQ. V dropped 4 bases and J dropped 0 bases, with 8 bases sitting between them. The CDR3 DNA reads TGCGCCAGCAGCGGAGGCAGCTCCTACGAGCAGTACCTC. Protein: CASSGGSSYEQYL.

This clonotype was seen a handful of times. One end of the junction is discordant with germline, which a read error may explain. The CDR3 protein is CTSSSYDRGRNDEQFF. CDR3 in DNA: TGCACCAGCAGCTCCTATGACAGGGGGAGGAACGATGAGCAGTTCTTC. The chain joins TRBV11-2 to TRBJ2-1, with 9 bases matching TRBD1. The CDR3 extends over 16 amino acids. Germline CDR1 reads SGHAT; CDR2 reads FQNNGV.

A note on this clonotype: This may be a read error, as it is one base from a much larger clone. The CDR3 loop is CATRDLAGSEQYF. In nucleotides, the CDR3 is TGTGCCACCAGGGACTTAGCAGGGAGCGAGCAGTACTTC. V usage is TRBV24-1 and J usage is TRBJ2-7; D possibly matches TRBD1 or TRBD2 (5 bases each). Germline V lookup: CDR1 KGHDR, CDR2 SFDVKD. Trimming cost V 7 bases and J 6 bases, with 15 bases left between them. The CDR3 spans 13 residues.

Concerning this clonotype: One end of the junction fails to match germline, which may point to a read error. The V call is TRBV24-1, the J call TRBJ2-7; D could derive from TRBD1 or TRBD2 (5 bases each). Per germline, CDR1 KGHDR and CDR2 SFDVKD. The CDR3 runs to 22 residues. CDR3: CATTDRPGPSPFPGPLCHEQYF. The CDR3, as DNA: TGTGCCACCACTGATAGACCGGGACCCTCACCTTTTCCGGGACCCCTGTGCCACGAGCAGTACTTC.

A note on this clonotype: Since no conserved phenylalanine or tryptophan closes the CDR3, a read error is the likely cause. The chain recombines TRBV6-5 with TRBJ1-2; the D gene is possibly TRBD1 (6 bases). Germline V gives CDR1 MNHEY, CDR2 SVGAGI. The CDR3 is 15 residues long. The CDR3 spells CGSSSPRTAVYGYTL. The CDR3 bases are TGTGGCAGCAGTTCGCCTAGGACAGCTGTCTATGGCTACACCCTC.

The chain uses TRBV20-1 and TRBJ2-1; D is unclear. This CDR3 comprises 13 residues. Deletions cut 4 bases from V and 9 bases from J, with 16 bases between. Germline V CDR1 and CDR2: DFQATT, SNEGSKA (reference sequence). The CDR3 DNA sequence: TGCAGTGCTACGTGGCCGACAACGTTTGAGCAGTTCTTC. Translated: CSATWPTTFEQFF.

A word on this clonotype: The junction does not match germline at one end; this may be a read error. The chain recombines TRBV29-1 with TRBJ2-7; 7 bases map to TRBD2. The CDR3 has 12 amino acids. CDR1 and CDR2 (germline): SQVTM, ANQGSEA. CDR3 bases: TGCAGTGTAAGGGGCTGGGACTACGAACAGTACTTC. This codes for CSVRGWDYEQYF.

The chain carries TRBV2 and TRBJ2-2; D may be TRBD1 or TRBD2 (6 bases each). This CDR3 region has 16 residues. Germline loops: CDR1 SNHLY, CDR2 FYNNEI. Trimming cost V 6 bases and J 2 bases, with 16 bases left between them. The CDR3 loop reads CASRSSEGVNTGELFF. The CDR3 DNA reads as TGTGCCAGCAGGTCTAGCGAGGGGGTTAACACCGGGGAGCTGTTTTTT.